This is a list of T cell receptor beta chains from one sample in a study of cytomegalovirus exposure and HLA in healthy donors. Assay: immunoSEQ multiplex PCR; the TCRdb copy retains only in-frame clones and omits some. There are roughly 100,000 clones in the sample; over 9.5% occur only once, and about a sixth lies in the top ten. Sequences were obtained from PBMCs. The receptors derive from a middle-aged man in good health and CMV-seropositive. Both conserved end residues are trimmed from each CDR3. D genes are given only for firm matches. Clone size is stated in some rows and not others, as once, few, many or a class when expanded.

V: TRBV2
D: -
size: few
J: TRBJ2-7
CDR3: ASTGLRPEEQY

V: TRBV18
D: -
size: -
J: TRBJ1-1
CDR3: ASSPRKGRAF

V: TRBV7-8
D: TRBD1
size: few
J: TRBJ1-5
CDR3: ASSADRGSQPQH

V: TRBV19
D: TRBD2
size: few
J: TRBJ2-7
CDR3: AGSMASGGTYEQY

V: TRBV2
D: -
size: few
J: TRBJ1-1
CDR3: ASSPLTVGTEAF

V: TRBV29-1
D: TRBD1
size: few
J: TRBJ1-1
CDR3: SVVGQGAVTEAF

V: TRBV19
D: -
size: few
J: TRBJ2-3
CDR3: ASSNGGYTDTQY

V: TRBV11-2
D: -
size: -
J: TRBJ1-4
CDR3: ASSLTGTGGEKLF

V: TRBV4-2
D: TRBD2
size: few
J: TRBJ2-7
CDR3: ASSQGSSGIDEQY

V: TRBV19
D: -
size: few
J: TRBJ2-7
CDR3: ASSIGGGNSYEQY

V: TRBV5-6
D: TRBD1
size: few
J: TRBJ2-7
CDR3: ASSFAGGSYEQY

V: TRBV19
D: TRBD1
size: once
J: TRBJ2-7
CDR3: ASSPGQSSYEQY

V: TRBV18
D: TRBD1
size: once
J: TRBJ1-5
CDR3: ASSPDRGHHQPQH

V: TRBV7-6
D: -
size: -
J: TRBJ1-5
CDR3: TSSLHMGGGQPQH

V: TRBV6-6
D: TRBD1
size: many
J: TRBJ2-5
CDR3: ASSNRGQGIGETQY

V: TRBV19
D: TRBD1
size: -
J: TRBJ1-1
CDR3: ASSPMTGANTEAF

V: TRBV30
D: -
size: few
J: TRBJ2-1
CDR3: AWSVVAGAGTEQF

V: TRBV29-1
D: -
size: -
J: TRBJ2-7
CDR3: RVEVSVYEQY

V: TRBV7-6
D: -
size: few
J: TRBJ2-2
CDR3: ASSPSGSNTGELF

V: TRBV7-2
D: TRBD1
size: few
J: TRBJ2-3
CDR3: ASNPGSGTGTQY